Sequencing of this TCR beta chain was carried out in a study of PD-1 blockade in classical Hodgkin lymphoma. Study-level information: Nivolumab was administered to patients intravenously at 3 mg/kg every 2 weeks.

Patients all relapsed after autologous stem cell transplantation, and there was variation in brentuximab vedotin exposure. The J segment lost 4 bases and the V segment lost 0 bases, leaving 4 bases of the junction unmatched. Germline V lookup: CDR1 SGHAT, CDR2 FQNNGV. This CDR3 spans 17 amino acids. Data came from immunoSEQ multiplex PCR; TCRdb stores just in-frame clones and leaves some out. The sample holds around 43,000 clones; about three quarters are singletons and the top ten take under 15%. This clone has more than one count but fewer than ten. This sample also contains other DNA sequences that code for the same CDR3.

This TCR was recovered from a human donor with classical Hodgkin lymphoma. This chain joins TRBV11-2 and TRBJ2-1; 12 nucleotides agree with TRBD2. The sample was peripheral blood mononuclear cells (PBMCs), taken at baseline. CDR3 in amino acids: CASSLDLGLAGYNEQFF. The CDR3 DNA is TGTGCCAGCAGCTTAGATCTGGGACTAGCGGGTTACAATGAGCAGTTCTTC.